This passage covers 15 T cell receptor beta chains from one sample sequenced in a study of T-cell reconstitution after alpha-beta-depleted transplantation in children. Unique molecular identifiers were built into the TCRbeta library. One entry per CDR3 protein results from TCRdb running MiXCR on the PCR reads. The sample holds about 300,000 distinct CDR3 sequences; over 9.5% are singletons and the top ten take 7% to 9.5%. The source was PBMCs, collected before TCRalphabeta/CD19-depleted stem cell transplant. These receptor sequences come from a boy in the first two years of life with acute myeloid leukemia, due to receive a stem cell transplant.

About this clonotype itself: This clone may be a read error of a much larger clone one base away. This chain links TRBV27 with TRBJ2-1; D is unclear. The CDR3 contains 15 residues. Trimming took 2 bases from V and 6 from J, leaving 14 bases between them. Germline V gene sequence: CDR1 MNHEY, CDR2 SMNVEV (reference sequence). In DNA form, the CDR3 reads TGTGCCAGCAGTTTAATCACTAACTGGCGCAATGAGCAGTTCTTC. The encoded protein is CASSLITNWRNEQFF.

This clonotype was detected a few times. The DNA is omitted, as the CDR3 cannot be located on it reliably, and the CDR3 follows TCRdb's listing. The chain combines TRBV29-1 with TRBJ2-7; TRBD1, the table's D call, lacks a check against the DNA. Germline V gives CDR1 SQVTM, CDR2 ANQGSEA. The CDR3 spans 17 amino acids, including both terminal residues. The CDR3 spells CSVVVSAALLVRGEQYF.

The chain employs TRBV15 and TRBJ2-7, with D unclear. Trimming took off 0 bases at V and 6 bases at J, with 9 bases between the two ends. Germline V CDR1 and CDR2: LNHNV, YYDKDF (reference sequence). This CDR3 is 13 amino acids long. CDR3 bases: TGTGCCACCAGCAGAGACTCCAGAAGCGAGCAGTACTTC. Translation: CATSRDSRSEQYF.

Worth noting for this clonotype: Just one base apart from a much larger clone, this may be a read error. The rearrangement links TRBV27 to TRBJ2-1, with 9 bases identical to TRBD2. The CDR3 contains 15 residues. Losses at the gene ends were 7 bases for V and 11 bases for J; bases not matched to a gene: 15. From germline, CDR1 is MNHEY and CDR2 SMNVEV (reference sequence). CDR3 in amino acids: CASTFGLAKNGKQFF. The CDR3 DNA follows: TGTGCCAGCACCTTCGGACTAGCGAAAAATGGTAAGCAGTTCTTC.

This clonotype has ten or more counts. The chain has TRBV29-1 and TRBJ1-4; D ambiguous. The V end was cut by 7 bases, the J end by 8 bases, with 20 bases between. Germline values: CDR1 SQVTM, CDR2 ANQGSEA. The CDR3 totals 14 residues. CDR3 nucleotides: TGCAGCGCCGAACGTCCAGGACCCGGAGAAAAACTGTTTTTT. Protein: CSAERPGPGEKLFF.

This clonotype was counted ten times or more. An end of the junction differs from the germline gene, which may be a read error. The CDR3 reads CASSFPGQFANF. The CDR3 coding sequence is TGTGCCAGCAGTTTCCCGGGACAATTTGCGAACTTC. This chain connects TRBV28 to TRBJ2-7, with D possibly matching TRBD1 (6 bases). Germline-derived CDR1 and CDR2 are MDHEN and SYDVKM. The length of the CDR3 is 12 residues.

The sample holds one count of this clonotype. A much larger clonotype is one base distant, so this may be a read error. V is TRBV4-3 and J is TRBJ2-2; the D gene is possibly TRBD2 (5 bases). Germline CDR1 reads LGHNA; CDR2 reads YSLEER. V dropped 4 bases and J dropped 5 bases, with 14 bases sitting between them. This CDR3 has 15 amino acids. Here the CDR3 DNA reads TGCGCCAGCAGCCCGGGATCCCGAAGTACCGGGGAGCTGTTTTTT. This encodes CASSPGSRSTGELFF.

This clonotype was seen at least ten times. This sequence joins TRBV7-2 and TRBJ1-2, with 8 nucleotides matching TRBD1. CDR1 is SGHTA and CDR2 is FQGNSA in the germline V gene. This CDR3 region has 14 residues. V shed 4 bases and J 6 bases; nucleotides not matched to a gene: 7. The CDR3, as DNA: TGTGCCAGCAGCTCCCGGACAGGGCCGGATGGCTACACCTTC. Protein: CASSSRTGPDGYTF. The complete variable domain, with remaining parts taken from reference TRBV7-2 and TRBJ1-2, reads GAGVSQSPSNKVTEKGKDVELRCDPISGHTALYWYRQSLGQGLEFLIYFQGNSAPDKSGLPSDRFSAERTGGSVSTLTIQRTQQEDSAVYLCASSSRTGPDGYTFGSGTRLTVV.

This clonotype was seen many times. The chain is built from TRBV20-1 and TRBJ2-1; 8 bases match TRBD2. Germline values: CDR1 DFQATT, CDR2 SNEGSKA (reference sequence). This CDR3 comprises 14 residues. V gave up 0 bases and J gave up 12 bases; unmatched junction bases: 10. The CDR3 here is CSARDGAGGSLQFF. CDR3 DNA sequence: TGCAGTGCTAGAGATGGGGCGGGGGGCTCTCTGCAGTTCTTC.

The table lists this clonotype with many counts. The rearrangement joins TRBV5-1 to TRBJ2-2; D is perhaps TRBD1 (5 bases). Germline values: CDR1 SGHRS, CDR2 YFSETQ. The CDR3 runs 15 residues. V was cut by 7 bases and J by 2 bases, with 15 bases left in between. The CDR3 is CASGPHQGNTGELFF. The CDR3, as DNA: TGCGCCAGCGGCCCCCATCAGGGAAACACCGGGGAGCTGTTTTTT.

This clonotype showed up many times. This chain joins TRBV12-3 or TRBV12-4 and TRBJ2-5; 8 nucleotides align to TRBD1. This CDR3 is 14 amino acids long. Losses at the gene ends were 3 bases for V and 3 bases for J; bases not matched to a gene: 3. The CDR3 is CASSFDRGKETQYF. CDR3 nucleotides: TGTGCCAGCAGTTTTGACAGGGGAAAAGAGACCCAGTACTTC.

This clonotype was observed many times. The V call is TRBV2, the J call TRBJ2-1; maybe TRBD1 (6 bases). CDR1 and CDR2 from the germline V gene are SNHLY and FYNNEI. This CDR3 spans 13 amino acids. Trimming stripped 4 bases from V and 4 bases from J, with 8 bases between. The CDR3 nucleotides are TGTGCCAGCAGTGTGGACAGATACAATGAGCAGTTCTTC. Its translation is CASSVDRYNEQFF.

This clonotype was picked up many times. This rearrangement joins TRBV20-1 to TRBJ2-3, with 12 nucleotides matching TRBD2. CDR3 length equals 16 residues. Germline assignment: CDR1 DFQATT and CDR2 SNEGSKA (reference sequence). V lost 6 bases, J lost 2 bases, and 9 bases stayed unmatched. CDR3 nucleotide sequence: TGCAGTGCCAGACTAGCGGGAGTCCCTTCCACAGATACGCAGTATTTT. This translates into CSARLAGVPSTDTQYF.

The chain carries TRBV20-1 and TRBJ1-2; D is unresolved. The CDR3 covers 13 residues. V dropped 0 bases and J dropped 8 bases, with 13 bases sitting between them. Germline V lookup: CDR1 DFQATT, CDR2 SNEGSKA (reference sequence). The CDR3 DNA reads TGCAGTGCTAGAGATCGGGTGGCGTACGGCTACACCTTC. Encoded protein: CSARDRVAYGYTF.

Regarding this clonotype: This may come from a read error, since a much larger clone is one base off. It is unclear where the CDR3 begins or ends on the DNA, so no DNA is shown, and the CDR3 is as TCRdb lists it. The chain combines TRBV21-1 with TRBJ2-7; TRBD2, the table's D call, lacks a check against the DNA. TRBV21-1 is shown as a pseudogene. The CDR3 length is 18 residues, termini included. The CDR3 protein is CGSVGLGTSGGRLYEQYF.